The T cell receptor (beta chain) under discussion was sequenced for a study of high-grade serous ovarian cancer treatment subgroups. The tumor samples were collected prior to definitive surgery or chemotherapy. The V gene lost 1 base and the J gene lost 4 bases, with 11 bases spanning the gap. Germline CDR1 reads SGHTA; CDR2 reads FQGTGA. CDR3 length equals 16 residues. The count of this clone is one. Sequencing used immunoSEQ multiplex PCR; TCRdb keeps in-frame clones, though not all of them. Here the sample spans 18,000 or so clones, around 72% being singletons. This chain connects TRBV7-3 to TRBJ1-6, with a possible D match to TRBD1 (5 bases). This receptor was identified in a human donor with high-grade serous ovarian cancer. The sequenced sample was tumor tissue. CDR3 nucleotides: TGTGCCAGCAGCTTAAGGCCCGACAGATATAATTCACCCCTCCACTTT. This encodes CASSLRPDRYNSPLHF.